This entry is about one T cell receptor (beta chain). These data come from a study of blood T cells in healthy people across ages. For the second PCR, which ran for about 6 to 11 cycles, a sample-barcoded 5' primer and a J-beta primer mix were used. TCRdb passed the 5' RACE reads through MiXCR, listing each CDR3 protein once. The table lists around 1.5 million distinct CDR3 sequences, approximately 40% of them singletons. The CDR3 length is 17 residues. The chain has TRBV12-3 or TRBV12-4 and TRBJ2-1; the match to TRBD2 covers 13 bases. The J call may not be correct, given that the DNA end is closer to TRBJ2-7. The sequencing input was blood. The clonotype comes from a woman in her late teens or twenties in good health. The CDR3 loop reads CASSVHVTSGGDNEQYF. The CDR3, as DNA: TGTGCCAGCAGTGTCCACGTAACTAGCGGGGGGGACAATGAGCAGTACTTC.